The 31 T cell receptor beta chains listed next were all sequenced from one sample in a study of blood T cell repertoires in COVID-19. Assay: immunoSEQ multiplex PCR; the TCRdb copy retains only in-frame clones and omits some. The table includes roughly 280,000 clones, roughly nine tenths detected once. Sequencing used PBMCs or T cells enriched from blood (not recorded which). The receptors come from an older woman who had recovered from COVID-19.

V gene TRBV27 combines with J gene TRBJ1-4, with 7 bases fitting TRBD1. V gave up 5 bases and J gave up 4 bases; unmatched junction bases: 7. Germline loops: CDR1 MNHEY, CDR2 SMNVEV (reference sequence). The CDR3 is 15 residues long. This CDR3 is CASSRQGQLNEKLFF. CDR3 bases: TGTGCCAGCAGTAGACAGGGACAGCTTAATGAAAAACTGTTTTTT.

The chain joins TRBV5-1 to TRBJ2-1, with TRBD2 matching over 8 bases. Germline V gene data show CDR1 as SGHRS and CDR2 as YFSETQ. With V trimmed by 4 bases and J by 3 bases, 6 bases remained unmatched. This CDR3 region has 15 residues. CDR3 sequence reads: CASSARSGNYNEQFF. In nucleotides, the CDR3 is TGCGCCAGCAGCGCCCGTAGCGGGAACTACAATGAGCAGTTCTTC.

This chain links TRBV5-1 with TRBJ2-7, with 11 bases matching TRBD2. This CDR3 has 13 amino acids. The germline V gene encodes CDR1 SGHRS and CDR2 YFSETQ. V lost 5 bases to trimming and J lost 2 bases; unmatched junction nucleotides: 0. The CDR3 bases are TGCGCCAGCAGGACTAGCGGGACCTACGAGCAGTACTTC. Translating it yields CASRTSGTYEQYF.

The gene calls are TRBV7-9 and TRBJ1-2; the match to TRBD1 covers 7 bases. CDR1 is SEHNR, CDR2 FQNEAQ, per germline (reference sequence). The CDR3 runs to 13 residues. The V and J ends lost 4 bases and 4 bases, in that order; junction bases with no gene match: 3. CDR3 in amino acids: CASSSTGAYGYTF. The CDR3 DNA reads TGTGCCAGCAGCTCTACAGGGGCCTATGGCTACACCTTC.

This chain links TRBV18 with TRBJ1-4; TRBD1 might be the D (5 bases). The CDR3 has 15 residues. Trimming left V 5 bases short and J 2 bases short, with 12 bases between. Germline V lookup: CDR1 KGHSH, CDR2 LQKENI. CDR3 nucleotide sequence: TGTGCCAGCTCATCCAGGGTTTCGACTAATGAAAAACTGTTTTTT. Translated, it gives CASSSRVSTNEKLFF.

The chain combines TRBV5-4 with TRBJ2-5; a weak D match, TRBD1 (6 bases). Germline V gene sequence: CDR1 SGHNT, CDR2 YYREEE (reference sequence). The V gene lost 2 bases and the J gene lost 5 bases, with 16 bases spanning the gap. The CDR3 contains 15 residues. The CDR3 nucleotides read TGTGCCAGCAGCTTAAACCGGGACACAAAGGAGACCCAGTACTTC. This translates into CASSLNRDTKETQYF.

The gene calls are TRBV25-1 and TRBJ1-6; TRBD1 might be the D (5 bases). V shed 1 base and J shed 7 bases, with 8 bases lying between them. CDR1 is MGHDK, CDR2 SYGVNS, per germline. The CDR3 has 14 residues. CDR3 sequence: CASSEFGGNSPLHF. CDR3 nucleotides: TGTGCCAGCAGTGAATTCGGGGGGAATTCACCCCTCCACTTT.

This chain links TRBV5-4 with TRBJ2-5; D is possibly TRBD2 (5 bases). Trimming left V 2 bases short and J 5 bases short, with 16 bases between. This CDR3 has 15 amino acids. Germline lookup yields CDR1 SGHNT and CDR2 YYREEE (reference sequence). As DNA, the CDR3 is TGTGCCAGCAGCTTTAAGCTCGGGGAATGGGAGACCCAGTACTTC. The encoded protein is CASSFKLGEWETQYF.

The chain carries TRBV6-5 and TRBJ1-2; no reliable D call. This CDR3 has 11 residues. V lost 7 bases and J lost 7, with 10 bases in between. The germline V gene has CDR1 MNHEY and CDR2 SVGAGI. CDR3 nucleotide sequence: TGTGCCAGCATGAGGGAGCCTGGCTACACCTTC. It translates to CASMREPGYTF.

The rearrangement joins TRBV19 to TRBJ2-1; TRBD1 agrees at 7 bases. This CDR3 has 17 residues. With 9 bases clipped from V and 1 base from J, the junction kept 15 bases outside the gene matches. From germline, CDR1 is LNHDA and CDR2 SQIVND (reference sequence). CDR3 amino acids: CARLPGRQGLSYNEQFF. The CDR3 DNA sequence: TGTGCCAGGCTTCCAGGCCGACAGGGTCTTTCCTACAATGAGCAGTTCTTC.

This clone was seen only once. V is TRBV20-1 and J is TRBJ2-5; perhaps TRBD2 as D (7 bases). From germline, CDR1 is DFQATT and CDR2 SNEGSKA (reference sequence). V was shortened by 3 bases and J by 5 bases, with 28 bases between the two germline ends. The CDR3 extends over 18 amino acids. This CDR3 reads CSASTPGGSGEGGETQYF. CDR3 sequence (DNA): TGCAGTGCTAGTACCCCGGGGGGCTCGGGGGAGGGTGGTGAGACCCAGTACTTC.

The rearrangement uses TRBV6-6 and TRBJ1-2, with a tentative D call TRBD1 (6 bases). This CDR3 is 12 amino acids long. Germline assignment: CDR1 MNHNY and CDR2 SVGAGI (reference sequence). The ends were cut back, 7 bases at V and 8 bases at J, with 14 bases in the middle. CDR3 sequence reads: CASNTGTEGYTF. In nucleotides, the CDR3 is TGTGCCAGCAATACAGGGACGGAGGGCTACACCTTC.

V usage is TRBV5-4 and J usage is TRBJ2-7; 7 nucleotides match TRBD1. Germline V gene lookup returns CDR1 SGHNT and CDR2 YYREEE (reference sequence). This CDR3 has 12 amino acids. After removal of 9 bases from V and 5 bases from J, the junction contained 8 bases not matched to a gene. In DNA, the CDR3 is TGTGCCATCAACAGGGGTCCCCACGAGCAGTACTTC. Translated: CAINRGPHEQYF. The variable domain in full, completed from reference TRBV5-4 and TRBJ2-7, reads ETGVTQSPTHLIKTRGQQVTLRCSSQSGHNTVSWYQQALGQGPQFIFQYYREEENGRGNFPPRFSGLQFPNYSSELNVNALELDDSALYLCAINRGPHEQYFGPGTRLTVT.

The V and J genes are TRBV15 and TRBJ2-1; a possible D gene is TRBD2 (5 bases). V gave up 0 bases and J gave up 4 bases, with 10 bases separating them. The length of the CDR3 is 15 residues. Germline V lookup: CDR1 LNHNV, CDR2 YYDKDF (reference sequence). CDR3 loop: CATSRDPGDYNEQFF. The CDR3 coding sequence is TGTGCCACCAGCAGAGATCCCGGGGATTACAATGAGCAGTTCTTC. The entire variable domain, with the rest obtained from reference TRBV15 and TRBJ2-1, is as follows: DAMVIQNPRYQVTQFGKPVTLSCSQTLNHNVMYWYQQKSSQAPKLLFHYYDKDFNNEADTPDNFQSRRPNTSFCFLDIRSPGLGDTAMYLCATSRDPGDYNEQFFGPGTRLTVL.

The V gene is TRBV24-1, the J gene TRBJ1-2, with D unclear. Germline CDR1 reads KGHDR; CDR2 reads SFDVKD. V lost 4 bases to trimming and J lost 4 bases, with 6 bases between them. The CDR3 spans 12 residues. Written as DNA, the CDR3 is TGTGCCACCAGTGAGTCAGGCTATGGCTACACCTTC. Protein sequence: CATSESGYGYTF.

This clone was seen ten or more times. The rearrangement joins TRBV5-1 to TRBJ2-2, with a tentative D call TRBD1 (6 bases). Trimming shortened V by 4 bases and J by 3 bases, and 7 bases separated the two germline ends. Germline assignment: CDR1 SGHRS and CDR2 YFSETQ. There are 13 residues in the CDR3. In DNA, the CDR3 is TGCGCCAGCAGCCGACAGGACACCGGGGAGCTGTTTTTT. This codes for CASSRQDTGELFF.

The CDR3 nucleotides read TGCGCCAGCAGCCAAGGGGGACTAGCGGGGACCTACGAGCAGTACTTC. Translation gives CASSQGGLAGTYEQYF. The V gene is TRBV4-1, the J gene TRBJ2-7; 13 nucleotides match TRBD2. Germline V lookup: CDR1 MGHRA, CDR2 YSYEKL. After removal of 1 base from V and 2 bases from J, the junction contained 2 bases not matched to a gene. This CDR3 has 16 amino acids.

This clone was seen more than once but under ten times. This chain joins TRBV7-5 and TRBJ1-2; TRBD1 is the table's D call, not checked against the DNA. TRBV7-5 is a pseudogene locus. The CDR3 sequence is 15 residues long. The CDR3 DNA reads as TGTGCCAGAAGCCGAATAACAGGGGCTAACTATGGCTACACCTTC. Its protein is CARSRITGANYGYTF.

V is TRBV28 and J is TRBJ1-5; D is possibly TRBD1 (6 bases). CDR1 is MDHEN, CDR2 SYDVKM, per germline. CDR3 length: 17 amino acids. Between the trimmed V and J ends, which lost 8 bases and 2 bases, there was a span of 22 bases. CDR3 DNA: TGTGCCAGCGGACTCCTTGGTGAGGGGGTAGGCAATCAGCCCCAGCATTTT. This encodes CASGLLGEGVGNQPQHF.

V is TRBV11-3 and J is TRBJ1-2, with 7 bases that match TRBD1. CDR3 length equals 14 residues. CDR1 is SGHNT, CDR2 YENEEA, per germline. With V trimmed by 4 bases and J by 4 bases, 6 bases remained unmatched. The CDR3 here is CASSWTGTAYGYTF. The CDR3 DNA sequence: TGTGCCAGCAGCTGGACCGGGACAGCCTATGGCTACACCTTC.

CDR3 amino acids: CASSPPTGISSGANVLTF. The CDR3 nucleotides read TGTGCCAGCAGCCCCCCCACAGGGATAAGTTCTGGGGCCAACGTCCTGACTTTC. The chain carries TRBV2 and TRBJ2-6; the D gene is possibly TRBD1 (6 bases). V was shortened by 6 bases and J by 1 base, with 19 bases between the two germline ends. This CDR3 has 18 residues. From germline, CDR1 is SNHLY and CDR2 FYNNEI.

About this clone: Other DNA sequences from this sample encode an identical CDR3 as well. The chain links TRBV5-1 to TRBJ2-3; 9 nucleotides match TRBD1. This CDR3 spans 14 amino acids. The ends lost 4 bases at V and 6 bases at J; junction bases unmatched: 6. Germline loops: CDR1 SGHRS, CDR2 YFSETQ. CDR3 sequence reads: CASSLDRGGDTQYF. The CDR3 coding sequence is TGCGCCAGCAGCCTGGACAGGGGTGGGGATACGCAGTATTTT.

The chain links TRBV29-1 to TRBJ2-1, with 9 bases aligning to TRBD1. Germline V lookup: CDR1 SQVTM, CDR2 ANQGSEA. V dropped 6 bases and J dropped 9; count of bases not matched to a gene: 6. The CDR3 length is 12 residues. This chain's CDR3 is CSVLLTGGEQFF. The CDR3 nucleotides read TGCAGCGTCTTATTGACAGGGGGTGAGCAGTTCTTC.

The chain joins TRBV12-3 or TRBV12-4 to TRBJ1-1, with D possibly matching TRBD1 (6 bases). V lost 6 bases and J lost 10, with 12 bases in between. CDR3 length equals 11 residues. In nucleotides, the CDR3 is TGTGCCAGCAGCCGTAGCAGGGGAGCTTTCTTT. Amino acids: CASSRSRGAFF.

The V gene is TRBV5-8, the J gene TRBJ2-2; 7 positions agree with TRBD1. V trimming: 4 bases; J trimming: 3 bases; junction bases outside the gene matches: 12. The CDR3 is 17 amino acids. Per germline, CDR1 SGHTS and CDR2 YDEGEE. The CDR3 loop reads CASSRWGQSLDTGELFF. The CDR3 coding sequence is TGTGCCAGCAGCCGGTGGGGACAGTCGTTGGACACCGGGGAGCTGTTTTTT.

The rearrangement joins TRBV29-1 to TRBJ2-7, with TRBD1 matching 12 bases. Looked up from germline, CDR1 is SQVTM and CDR2 is ANQGSEA. Trimming took 7 bases from V and 2 from J; bases not matched to a gene: 3. There are 13 residues in the CDR3. CDR3 residues: CSAGQGATYEQYF. CDR3 DNA: TGCAGCGCGGGACAGGGGGCGACCTACGAGCAGTACTTC.

This CDR3 reads CASSPTGYGTEAFF. As DNA, the CDR3 is TGCGCCAGCAGCCCGACAGGGTACGGCACTGAAGCTTTCTTT. This chain uses TRBV5-1 with TRBJ1-1, with 7 positions matching TRBD1. The CDR3 covers 14 residues. With V trimmed by 4 bases and J by 4 bases, 7 bases remained unmatched. In germline, CDR1 is SGHRS, CDR2 YFSETQ.

CDR3 coding DNA: TGTGCCACCAGTGATACTGGGACAGAGTACGAGCAGTACTTC. It is translated as CATSDTGTEYEQYF. This chain links TRBV24-1 with TRBJ2-7; TRBD1 matches at 7 bases. Germline V gene data show CDR1 as KGHDR and CDR2 as SFDVKD. V lost 3 bases to trimming and J lost 4 bases; unmatched junction nucleotides: 5. The CDR3 has 14 residues.

The gene calls are TRBV19 and TRBJ1-1; D perhaps matches TRBD1 (6 bases). CDR3 size: 13 residues. Germline V gene sequence: CDR1 LNHDA, CDR2 SQIVND (reference sequence). Trimming removed 11 bases from V and 5 bases from J, with 18 bases in between. This CDR3 is CASRGGGVTEAFF. DNA for the CDR3: TGTGCCTCCAGAGGGGGGGGTGTGACTGAAGCTTTCTTT.

The CDR3 bases are TGTGCCAGTAGTATCCAAGCGGCCCCTGAGTACAATGAGCAGTTCTTC. Protein: CASSIQAAPEYNEQFF. The V call is TRBV19, the J call TRBJ2-1, with D tentatively TRBD2 (5 bases). The CDR3 contains 16 residues. CDR1 and CDR2 from the germline V gene are LNHDA and SQIVND (reference sequence). The V end lost 3 bases, the J end lost 4 bases, and 16 bases lay between the germline ends.

This clone is a singleton in its sample. V is TRBV27 and J is TRBJ1-2; 9 nucleotides agree with TRBD1. Germline V lookup: CDR1 MNHEY, CDR2 SMNVEV (reference sequence). V trimming: 4 bases; J trimming: 8 bases; junction bases outside the gene matches: 5. CDR3 length: 13 residues. CDR3: CASSSSGTGGYTF. Written as DNA, the CDR3 is TGTGCCAGCAGTTCCTCCGGGACAGGGGGCTACACCTTC.